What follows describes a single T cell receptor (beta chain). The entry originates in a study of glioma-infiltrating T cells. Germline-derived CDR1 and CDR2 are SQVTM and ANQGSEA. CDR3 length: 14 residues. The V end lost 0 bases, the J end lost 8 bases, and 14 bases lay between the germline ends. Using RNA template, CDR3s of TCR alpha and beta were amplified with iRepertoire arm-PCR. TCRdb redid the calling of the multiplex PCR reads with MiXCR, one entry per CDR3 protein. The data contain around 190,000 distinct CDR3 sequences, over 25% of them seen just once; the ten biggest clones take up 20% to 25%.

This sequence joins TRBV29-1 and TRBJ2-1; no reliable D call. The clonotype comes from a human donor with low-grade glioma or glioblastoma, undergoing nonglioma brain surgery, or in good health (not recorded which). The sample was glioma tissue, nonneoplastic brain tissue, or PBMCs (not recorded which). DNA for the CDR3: TGCAGCGTTGAAGAAGTGGGTGTCTCCGATGAGCAGTTCTTC. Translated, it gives CSVEEVGVSDEQFF.